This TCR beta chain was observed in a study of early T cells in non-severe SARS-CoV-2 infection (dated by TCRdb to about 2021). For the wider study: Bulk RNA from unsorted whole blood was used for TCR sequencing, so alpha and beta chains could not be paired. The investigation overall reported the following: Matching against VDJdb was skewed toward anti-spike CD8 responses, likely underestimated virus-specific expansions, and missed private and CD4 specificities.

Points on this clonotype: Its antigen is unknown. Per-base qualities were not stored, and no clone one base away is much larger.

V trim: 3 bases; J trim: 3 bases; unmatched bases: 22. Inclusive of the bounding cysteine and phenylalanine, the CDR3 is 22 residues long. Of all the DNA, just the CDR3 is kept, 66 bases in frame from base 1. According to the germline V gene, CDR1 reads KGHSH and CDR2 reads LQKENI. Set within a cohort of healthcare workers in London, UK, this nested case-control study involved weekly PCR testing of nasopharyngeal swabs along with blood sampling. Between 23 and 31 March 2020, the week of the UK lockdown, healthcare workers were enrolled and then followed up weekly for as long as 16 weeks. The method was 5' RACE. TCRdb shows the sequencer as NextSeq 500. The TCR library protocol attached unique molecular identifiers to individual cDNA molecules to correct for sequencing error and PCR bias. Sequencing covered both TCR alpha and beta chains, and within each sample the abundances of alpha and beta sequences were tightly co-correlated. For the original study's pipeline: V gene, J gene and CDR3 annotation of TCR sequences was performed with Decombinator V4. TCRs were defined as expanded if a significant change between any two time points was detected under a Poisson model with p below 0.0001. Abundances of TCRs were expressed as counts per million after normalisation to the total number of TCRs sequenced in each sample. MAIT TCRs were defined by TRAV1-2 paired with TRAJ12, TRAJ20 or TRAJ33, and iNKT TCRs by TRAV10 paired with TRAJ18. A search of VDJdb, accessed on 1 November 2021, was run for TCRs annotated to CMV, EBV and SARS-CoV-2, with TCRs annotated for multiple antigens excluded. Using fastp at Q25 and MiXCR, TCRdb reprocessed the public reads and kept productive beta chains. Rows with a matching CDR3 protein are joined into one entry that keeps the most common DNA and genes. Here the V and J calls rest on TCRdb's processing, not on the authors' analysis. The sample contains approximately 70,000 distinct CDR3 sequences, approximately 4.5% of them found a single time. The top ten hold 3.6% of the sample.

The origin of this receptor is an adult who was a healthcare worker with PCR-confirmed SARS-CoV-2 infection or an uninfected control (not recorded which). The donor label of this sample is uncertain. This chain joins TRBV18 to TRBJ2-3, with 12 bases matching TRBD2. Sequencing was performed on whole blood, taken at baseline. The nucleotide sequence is TGTGCCAGCTCACCCCGACGGGGAACCCAGACTAGCGGGGGCCAGCTGACAGATACGCAGTATTTT. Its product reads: CASSPRRGTQTSGGQLTDTQYF.